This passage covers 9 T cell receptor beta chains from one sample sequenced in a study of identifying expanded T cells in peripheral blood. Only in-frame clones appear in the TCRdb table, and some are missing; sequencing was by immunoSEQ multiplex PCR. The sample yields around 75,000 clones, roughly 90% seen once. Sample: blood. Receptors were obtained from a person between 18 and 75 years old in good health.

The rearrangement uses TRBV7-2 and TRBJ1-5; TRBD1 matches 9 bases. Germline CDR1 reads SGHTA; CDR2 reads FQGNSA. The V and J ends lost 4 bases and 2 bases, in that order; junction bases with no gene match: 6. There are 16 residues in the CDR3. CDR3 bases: TGTGCCAGCAGCTCGGACAGGGGCGGAGGCAATCAGCCCCAGCATTTT. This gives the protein CASSSDRGGGNQPQHF.

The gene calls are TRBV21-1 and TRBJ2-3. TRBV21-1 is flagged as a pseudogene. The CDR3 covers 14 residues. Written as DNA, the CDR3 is TGTGCCAGCAATCGTCCGGGCCGCACAGATACGCAGTATTTT. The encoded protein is CASNRPGRTDTQYF.

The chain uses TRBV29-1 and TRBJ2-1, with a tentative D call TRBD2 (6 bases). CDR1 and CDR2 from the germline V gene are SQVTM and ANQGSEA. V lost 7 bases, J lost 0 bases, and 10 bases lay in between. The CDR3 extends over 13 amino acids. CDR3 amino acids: CSADGSSYNEQFF. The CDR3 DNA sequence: TGCAGCGCCGACGGGAGCTCCTACAATGAGCAGTTCTTC.

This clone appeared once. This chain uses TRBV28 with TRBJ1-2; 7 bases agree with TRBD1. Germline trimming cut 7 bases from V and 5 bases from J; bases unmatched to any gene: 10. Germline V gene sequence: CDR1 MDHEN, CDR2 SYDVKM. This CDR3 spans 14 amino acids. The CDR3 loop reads CASTSQGPLYGYTF. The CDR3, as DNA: TGTGCCAGCACCTCACAGGGGCCTCTTTATGGCTACACCTTC.

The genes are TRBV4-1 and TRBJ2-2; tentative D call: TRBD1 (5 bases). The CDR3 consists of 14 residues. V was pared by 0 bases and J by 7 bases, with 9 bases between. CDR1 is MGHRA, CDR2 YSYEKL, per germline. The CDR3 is CASSQDAGNGELFF. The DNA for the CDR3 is TGCGCCAGCAGCCAAGATGCAGGGAACGGGGAGCTGTTTTTT.

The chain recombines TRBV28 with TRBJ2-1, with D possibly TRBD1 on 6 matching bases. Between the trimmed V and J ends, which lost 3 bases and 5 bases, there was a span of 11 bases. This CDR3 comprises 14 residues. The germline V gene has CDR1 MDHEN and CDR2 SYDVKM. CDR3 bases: TGTGCCAGCAGTTTTGGGGACACTCACAATGAGCAGTTCTTC. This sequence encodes CASSFGDTHNEQFF.

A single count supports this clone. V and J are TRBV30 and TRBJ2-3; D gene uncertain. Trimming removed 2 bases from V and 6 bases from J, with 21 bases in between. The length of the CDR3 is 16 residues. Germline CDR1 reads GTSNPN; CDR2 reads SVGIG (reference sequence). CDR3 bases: TGTGCCTGGAGTCCCGGACGGATCATAGGGCAGGATACGCAGTATTTT. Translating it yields CAWSPGRIIGQDTQYF.

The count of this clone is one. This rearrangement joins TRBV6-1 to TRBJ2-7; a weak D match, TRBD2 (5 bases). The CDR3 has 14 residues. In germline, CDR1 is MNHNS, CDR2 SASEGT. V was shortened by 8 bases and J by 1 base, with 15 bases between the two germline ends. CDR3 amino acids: CASVTLDGSYEQYF. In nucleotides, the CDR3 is TGTGCCAGCGTTACACTAGACGGATCCTACGAGCAGTACTTC.

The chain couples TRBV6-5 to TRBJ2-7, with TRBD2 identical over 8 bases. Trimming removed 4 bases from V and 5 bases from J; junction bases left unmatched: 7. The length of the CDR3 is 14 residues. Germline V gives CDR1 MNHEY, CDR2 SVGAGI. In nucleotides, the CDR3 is TGTGCCAGCAGTTCGCGGGGGGCTCCAGACGAGCAGTACTTC. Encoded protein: CASSSRGAPDEQYF.